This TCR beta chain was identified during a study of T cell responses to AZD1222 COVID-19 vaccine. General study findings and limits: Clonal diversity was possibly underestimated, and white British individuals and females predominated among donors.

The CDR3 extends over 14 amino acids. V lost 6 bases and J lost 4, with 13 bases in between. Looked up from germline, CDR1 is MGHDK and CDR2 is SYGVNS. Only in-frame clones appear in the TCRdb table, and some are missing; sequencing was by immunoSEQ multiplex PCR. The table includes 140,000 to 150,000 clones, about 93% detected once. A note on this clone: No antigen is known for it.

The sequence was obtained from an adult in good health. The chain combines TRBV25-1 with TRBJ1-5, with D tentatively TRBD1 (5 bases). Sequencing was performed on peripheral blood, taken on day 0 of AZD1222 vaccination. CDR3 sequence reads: CASSTTGSNQPQHF. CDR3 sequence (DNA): TGTGCCAGCAGCACTACAGGTTCAAATCAGCCCCAGCATTTT.